This T cell receptor (beta chain) was sequenced during a study of blood T cells in healthy people across ages. The sample holds many counts of this clonotype. What it binds is not known. Findings of the study overall: Strongly correlated with naive T cell percentage was TCR beta diversity.

It was with a sample-barcoded 5' primer and a J-beta primer mix that a second PCR of roughly 7 to 12 cycles was run. TCRdb reprocessed the 5' RACE reads via MiXCR and lists one record per CDR3 protein. The sample lists over 1,500,000 distinct CDR3 sequences; less than 50% were seen once. The origin of this receptor is a woman aged 40-49 years in good health. The sequenced sample consisted of blood.

The CDR3 loop reads CASKPTRGQGAGANVLTF. For the CDR3, the DNA is TGTGCCAGTAAACCCACGAGGGGACAGGGAGCTGGGGCCAACGTCCTGACTTTC. V and J are TRBV28 and TRBJ2-6; 9 bases are a match to TRBD1. Trimming removed 9 bases from V and 2 bases from J; junction bases left unmatched: 14. This CDR3 contains 18 residues. Germline V gene sequence: CDR1 MDHEN, CDR2 SYDVKM.